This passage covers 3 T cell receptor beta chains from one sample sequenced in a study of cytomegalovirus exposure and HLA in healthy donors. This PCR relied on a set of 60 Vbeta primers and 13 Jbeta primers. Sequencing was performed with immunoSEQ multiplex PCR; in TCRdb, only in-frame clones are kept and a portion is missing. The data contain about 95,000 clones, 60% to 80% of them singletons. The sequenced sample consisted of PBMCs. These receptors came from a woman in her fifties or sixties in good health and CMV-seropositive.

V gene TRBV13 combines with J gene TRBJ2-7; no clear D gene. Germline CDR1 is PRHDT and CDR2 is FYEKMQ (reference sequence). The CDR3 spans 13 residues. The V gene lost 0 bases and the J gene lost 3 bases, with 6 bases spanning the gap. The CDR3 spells CASSLGRSYEQYF. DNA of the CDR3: TGTGCCAGCAGCTTAGGTCGCAGCTACGAGCAGTACTTC.

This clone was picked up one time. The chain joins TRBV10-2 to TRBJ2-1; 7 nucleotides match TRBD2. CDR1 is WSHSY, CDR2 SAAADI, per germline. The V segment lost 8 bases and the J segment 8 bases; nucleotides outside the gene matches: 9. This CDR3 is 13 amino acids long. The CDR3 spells CASHGGRVDEQFF. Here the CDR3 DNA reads TGCGCCAGCCATGGCGGGAGAGTCGATGAGCAGTTCTTC.

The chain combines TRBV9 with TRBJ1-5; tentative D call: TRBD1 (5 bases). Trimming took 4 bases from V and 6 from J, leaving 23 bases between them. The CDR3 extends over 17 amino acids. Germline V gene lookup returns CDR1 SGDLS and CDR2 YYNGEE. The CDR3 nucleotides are TGTGCCAGCAGCCCATCCCCGGATAGGGGTATAGGTCAGCCCCAGCATTTT. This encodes CASSPSPDRGIGQPQHF.